This TCR beta chain comes out of a study of T cell responses to AZD1222 COVID-19 vaccine. General observations from the study: Females made up more of the donors, who were largely white British, and clonal diversity may have come out too low. Only six individuals given AZD1222 were seropositive at baseline. Unmutated variant regions are reportedly the target of nearly half of TCRs that are spike-specific. Spike-specific TCR breadth and depth both grew after two AZD1222 doses.

As regards this clone: As yet, its antigen is unknown.

Germline V gives CDR1 KGHSH, CDR2 LQKENI. CDR3 length: 16 residues. V shed 5 bases and J 6 bases; nucleotides not matched to a gene: 9. Assay: immunoSEQ multiplex PCR; the TCRdb copy retains only in-frame clones and omits some. The sample has 100,000 to 120,000 clones, approximately 88% seen once. The chain couples TRBV18 to TRBJ2-2; 10 bases match TRBD2. This receptor was identified in an adult in good health. The starting material was peripheral blood, obtained on day 0 of AZD1222 vaccination. CDR3 sequence reads: CASSSQREGRSGELFF. The CDR3 bases are TGTGCCAGCTCATCTCAGCGGGAGGGCCGTTCCGGGGAGCTGTTTTTT. Filled out from reference TRBV18 and TRBJ2-2, the complete variable domain reads NAGVMQNPRHLVRRRGQEARLRCSPMKGHSHVYWYRQLPEEGLKFMVYLQKENIIDESGMPKERFSAEFPKEGPSILRIQQVVRGDSAAYFCASSSQREGRSGELFFGEGSRLTVL.